These 22 T cell receptor beta chains were all obtained from the same sample, sequenced in a study of T-cell reconstitution after alpha-beta-depleted transplantation in children (TCRdb year 2016). In the paper's terms, the treatment or condition label means: allogeneic hematopoietic cell transplantation with graft depleted of TCRalphabeta T cells and CD19 B cells. Library construction relied on PCR. The listed sequencing device is Illumina HiSeq 2500. To normalize quantification of the TCRbeta repertoire, the TCR libraries were built with molecular barcoding that relied on unique molecular identifiers. Clones were called with MiXCR by TCRdb after fastp trimmed the public reads at Q25, and only in-frame beta chains were retained. When rows share a CDR3 protein, they turn into one entry using the most common DNA and genes. A total of 550,000 to 600,000 distinct CDR3 sequences appear in this sample, roughly 24% of them only once. The ten largest clones add up to roughly 14% of the sample.

Sequences were derived from PBMCs, mostly from graft donor cells, sampled 360 days after TCRalphabeta/CD19-depleted stem cell transplant. These receptors were obtained from a boy under three years old who had a stem cell transplant for acute myeloid leukemia, so the T cells may come from the graft donor.

In its sample, this clonotype was seen many times. The chain is built from TRBV3-1 and TRBJ1-2; D remains unclear. The V end was cut by 8 bases, the J end by 8 bases, with 9 bases between. Germline assignment: CDR1 LGHDT and CDR2 YNNKEL (reference sequence). CDR3 size: 10 residues. CDR3 DNA: TGTGCCAGCGGAGGGAACGGCTACACCTTC. This sequence encodes CASGGNGYTF.

This clonotype was picked up many times. The CDR3 protein is CSVERGSDTQYF. The CDR3 nucleotides are TGCAGCGTTGAGCGGGGTTCAGATACGCAGTATTTT. The V and J genes are TRBV29-1 and TRBJ2-3; TRBD2 might be the D (6 bases). Germline CDR1 and CDR2: SQVTM and ANQGSEA. With 3 bases removed from V and 4 bases from J, the gap between germline ends came to 8 bases. This CDR3 comprises 12 residues.

This clonotype was detected ten times or more. The CDR3 DNA reads TGTGCCAGCAGTTTCGAGTTCAATTCACCCCTCCACTTT. Encoded protein: CASSFEFNSPLHF. V gene TRBV12-3 or TRBV12-4 combines with J gene TRBJ1-6; D not resolved. Trimming left V 3 bases short and J 7 bases short, with 7 bases between. The CDR3 sequence is 13 residues long.

The CDR3 nucleotides read TGTGCCAGCAGCCCGTATGGGGACTACTCTGGGGCCAACGTCCTGACTTTC. Amino acid sequence: CASSPYGDYSGANVLTF. The V and J genes are TRBV7-2 and TRBJ2-6; 7 nucleotides align to TRBD2. After removal of 5 bases from V and 0 bases from J, the junction contained 7 bases not matched to a gene. The CDR3 runs to 17 residues. The V gene's germline CDR1 is SGHTA and CDR2 FQGNSA.

This clonotype has ten or more counts. V usage is TRBV29-1 and J usage is TRBJ2-7; D ambiguous. The CDR3 sequence is 12 residues long. Germline values: CDR1 SQVTM, CDR2 ANQGSEA. Trimming removed 8 bases from V and 3 bases from J, with 14 bases in between. The CDR3 region has the DNA TGCAGCCGACCCAGGCTGGGCTACGAGCAGTACGTC. This codes for CSRPRLGYEQYV.

The J gene is TRBJ2-7, the V gene TRBV10-3, with a weak D call TRBD1 (6 bases). The CDR3 consists of 13 residues. Per germline, CDR1 ENHRY and CDR2 SYGVKD. V lost 3 bases and J 1 base, leaving 7 bases between the germline ends. In DNA form, the CDR3 reads TGTGCCATCAGTGACAGGGGTTCCTACGAGCAGTACGTC. This gives the protein CAISDRGSYEQYV.

This clonotype was seen a few times. This rearrangement joins TRBV18 to TRBJ2-7; 7 nucleotides match TRBD1. Germline V lookup: CDR1 KGHSH, CDR2 LQKENI. V dropped 3 bases and J dropped 5; count of bases not matched to a gene: 7. The CDR3 is 14 amino acids. CDR3 DNA sequence: TGTGCCAGCTCACCCCGTCGACAGGGAGACGAGCAGTACTTC. Its translation: CASSPRRQGDEQYF.

This chain connects TRBV20-1 to TRBJ1-2; 7 bases match TRBD1. The CDR3 has 13 amino acids. Germline V gene lookup returns CDR1 DFQATT and CDR2 SNEGSKA (reference sequence). After removal of 3 bases from V and 7 bases from J, the junction contained 8 bases not matched to a gene. The CDR3 here is CSASARGLSGYTF. The CDR3 DNA follows: TGCAGTGCTAGTGCTAGGGGGCTGTCTGGCTACACCTTC.

This clonotype appeared a few times. The V call is TRBV12-2, the J call TRBJ2-1; the D call TRBD1 from the table was never checked on the DNA. TRBV12-2 is a documented pseudogene. CDR3 size: 17 residues. CDR3 sequence: CASRSPRERLGYNEQFF. In nucleotides, the CDR3 is TGTGCAAGTCGCTCCCCCAGGGAGCGGTTAGGATACAATGAGCAGTTCTTC.

The chain employs TRBV7-6 and TRBJ2-1, with TRBD1 identical over 8 bases. Germline V gene data show CDR1 as SGHVS and CDR2 as FNYEAQ. The CDR3 totals 15 residues. J lost 6 bases, V lost 5 bases, and 9 bases had no gene match. CDR3 region: CASSPRQGMRNEQFF. The CDR3 nucleotides are TGTGCCAGCAGCCCTAGACAGGGGATGCGCAATGAGCAGTTCTTC. The whole variable domain, remainder taken from reference TRBV7-6 and TRBJ2-1, is GAGVSQSPRYKVTKRGQDVALRCDPISGHVSLYWYRQALGQGPEFLTYFNYEAQQDKSGLPNDRFSAERPEGSISTLTIQRTEQRDSAMYRCASSPRQGMRNEQFFGPGTRLTVL.

The chain has TRBV20-1 and TRBJ1-4; a possible D gene is TRBD1 (5 bases). Trimming shortened V by 2 bases and J by 4 bases, and 8 bases separated the two germline ends. Germline CDR1 is DFQATT and CDR2 is SNEGSKA (reference sequence). The CDR3 is made up of 13 amino acids. CDR3 DNA sequence: TGCAGTGCTAGAATTGGGGGTAATGAAAAACTGTTTTTT. Translated: CSARIGGNEKLFF.

The chain links TRBV11-2 to TRBJ2-5; 8 bases fit TRBD2. Germline-derived CDR1 and CDR2 are SGHAT and FQNNGV. Unmatched junction bases numbered 18, after V lost 1 base and J lost 5 bases. The CDR3 totals 19 residues. In DNA form, the CDR3 reads TGTGCCAGCAGCTTAGTTCTACGGGGGGGCGCAGCCTACTGGGAGACCCAGTACTTC. Translation gives CASSLVLRGGAAYWETQYF.

This clonotype was observed many times. An end of the junction does not agree with germline; a read error may underlie this. The chain carries TRBV5-1 and TRBJ2-3; no clear D gene. Germline CDR1 and CDR2: SGHRS and YFSETQ. The CDR3 spans 12 residues. The CDR3 spells CASSLSTDTQYF. The CDR3 DNA sequence: TGTGCCAGCAGTTTAAGTACAGATACGCAGTATTTT.

This clonotype occurred a few times. The chain carries TRBV6-5 and TRBJ2-3; either TRBD1 or TRBD2 may supply D (5 bases each). Trimming shortened V by 4 bases and J by 1 base, and 6 bases separated the two germline ends. Per germline, CDR1 MNHEY and CDR2 SVGAGI. There are 13 residues in the CDR3. CDR3 coding DNA: TGTGCCAGCAGTTGGGACCGCACAGATACGCAGTATTTT. This sequence encodes CASSWDRTDTQYF.

The genes are TRBV5-6 and TRBJ2-5; D call uncertain. The CDR3 totals 13 residues. The germline V and J ends were trimmed by 1 base and 11 bases, with 15 bases remaining between them. Per the germline V gene, CDR1 is SGHDT and CDR2 is YYEEEE. The DNA for the CDR3 is TGTGCCAGCAGCTTGAAGCCCCCGACTGGGCAGTACTTC. Encoded protein: CASSLKPPTGQYF.

This clonotype was seen a few times. The J gene is TRBJ2-6, the V gene TRBV12-3 or TRBV12-4; 10 positions match TRBD2. After removal of 3 bases from V and 0 bases from J, the junction contained 8 bases not matched to a gene. CDR3 length equals 19 residues. CDR3 nucleotides: TGTGCCAGCAGTTTCCTTAGCGGGGGGACCCACTCTGGGGCCAACGTCCTGACTTTC. Amino acid sequence: CASSFLSGGTHSGANVLTF.

This clonotype has ten or more counts. The junction and the germline gene differ at one end; a read error may be behind it. This chain joins TRBV5-1 and TRBJ2-5, with no clear D. Germline V CDR1 and CDR2: SGHRS, YFSETQ. The CDR3 sequence is 13 residues long. The DNA of the CDR3 is TGTGCCAGCAGCTTAGGCAGTCAAGAGACCCAGTACTTC. The encoded protein is CASSLGSQETQYF.

The table lists this clonotype with many counts. The rearrangement uses TRBV20-1 and TRBJ2-1; 8 bases map to TRBD2. Germline V CDR1 and CDR2: DFQATT, SNEGSKA (reference sequence). The ends lost 3 bases at V and 5 bases at J; junction bases unmatched: 9. CDR3 length: 15 residues. Here the CDR3 DNA reads TGCAGTGCTAGTCCTTTTGCGGGGGGACACAATGAGCAGTTCTTC. Protein: CSASPFAGGHNEQFF.

This clonotype was observed at least ten times. The V gene is TRBV28, the J gene TRBJ1-6; TRBD1 might be the D (6 bases). Trimming removed 2 bases at V and 4 bases at J, with 12 bases between. In germline, CDR1 is MDHEN, CDR2 SYDVKM. The CDR3 covers 16 residues. The CDR3 nucleotides are TGTGCCAGCAGTTTAGTGGGGGCGATTTATAATTCACCCCTCCACTTT. Its translation is CASSLVGAIYNSPLHF.

This clonotype was counted at least ten times. The chain recombines TRBV20-1 with TRBJ2-7; D not resolved. Trimming shortened V by 0 bases and J by 1 base, and 10 bases separated the two germline ends. CDR1 DFQATT and CDR2 SNEGSKA come from the germline V gene (reference sequence). The CDR3 is made up of 14 amino acids. The DNA of the CDR3 is TGCAGTGCTAGAGACCATAGTGAATCCTACGAGCAGTACTTC. This sequence encodes CSARDHSESYEQYF.

This clonotype was seen ten or more times. The chain carries TRBV12-3 or TRBV12-4 and TRBJ2-7; D gene ambiguous. The CDR3 has 14 residues. The ends were cut back, 4 bases at V and 7 bases at J, with 17 bases in the middle. The CDR3: CASSSSLSIKEQYF. CDR3 DNA: TGTGCCAGCAGTTCCTCCCTGAGTATCAAAGAGCAGTACTTC.

This clonotype was counted a few times. The rearrangement uses TRBV29-1 and TRBJ1-1; unclear D gene. This CDR3 contains 15 residues. In germline, CDR1 is SQVTM, CDR2 ANQGSEA. The V end was cut by 7 bases, the J end by 11 bases, with 29 bases between. The CDR3: CSAIGHDAANSHAFF. DNA for the CDR3: TGCAGCGCAATAGGGCATGATGCCGCAAACAGTCACGCTTTCTTT.